This TCR beta chain was sequenced in a study of tumor-infiltrating lymphocytes in primary liver carcinoma. The tissue used was unsorted bulk material of about 19-31 mg. RNA and DNA were co-extracted from it with the AllPrep DNA/RNA mini kit. With V trimmed by 7 bases and J by 5 bases, 8 bases remained unmatched. Germline CDR1 reads MNHNS; CDR2 reads SASEGT. This CDR3 region has 14 residues. With a constant-region primer, TCR beta cDNA was made from approximately 520 ng of total RNA. Modified slightly, ARM-PCR produced TCR beta libraries over three nested multiplex PCR rounds. Use of TRBV1-TRBV30 forward primers with a C-beta reverse primer characterized the first two PCR rounds, which lasted around 10 cycles each. TCRdb independently ran MiXCR on the multiplex PCR reads; one entry per CDR3 protein. The sample has just under 95,000 distinct CDR3 sequences; around 68% are singletons. A word on this clonotype: This could be a read error, since a much larger clone is one nucleotide away.

The sample comprised tumor-adjacent normal liver tissue. The chain carries TRBV6-1 and TRBJ2-3; TRBD1 matches at 8 bases. The clonotype was recovered from a man aged 35-49 years with primary liver carcinoma and hepatitis B virus infection. Written as DNA, the CDR3 is TGTGCCAGCAAAGGACAGGGTCACATAGATACGCAGTATTTT. This gives the protein CASKGQGHIDTQYF.